The next 19 T cell receptor beta chains were all read from a single sample in a study of control samples from healthy donors and cancer patients (dated by TCRdb to about 2020). The method behind the library was the immunoSEQ multiplex PCR assay. Drawn from immuneACCESS, this table holds only the in-frame rearrangements with V and J called that TCRdb kept. Clones are partly lost; checked studies trace under half to an unresolved V gene and leave the rest unexplained. This sample is represented by about 220,000 clones; just under 95% of them were singletons. Approximately 1.6% of the sample comes from the top ten. Sequencing was done on a sample of blood. Receptors originate from a man aged 45-65 years in good health.

CDR3 DNA sequence: TGTGCCAGCAGCTCAAGACAGACCTACGAGCAGTACGTC. Its translation: CASSSRQTYEQYV. The genes are TRBV5-8 and TRBJ2-7; D might be TRBD1 (5 bases). CDR3 length: 13 amino acids. Germline assignment: CDR1 SGHTS and CDR2 YDEGEE. The V end was cut by 3 bases, the J end by 2 bases, with 9 bases between.

This sequence joins TRBV5-1 and TRBJ1-2; D is unclear. Germline-derived CDR1 and CDR2 are SGHRS and YFSETQ. This CDR3 is 15 amino acids long. Between the trimmed V and J ends, which lost 0 bases and 0 bases, there was a span of 9 bases. This CDR3 is CASSLDAFANYGYTF. The CDR3 DNA follows: TGCGCCAGCAGCTTGGATGCTTTTGCTAACTATGGCTACACCTTC.

The CDR3 DNA follows: TGTGCCAGCAGTGCACAGGGGGCGGACAATGAGCAGTTCTTC. Its translation is CASSAQGADNEQFF. The V call is TRBV2, the J call TRBJ2-1; 9 bases fit TRBD1. The CDR3 is made up of 14 amino acids. Losses at the gene ends were 4 bases for V and 5 bases for J; bases not matched to a gene: 3. Germline CDR1 is SNHLY and CDR2 is FYNNEI.

The chain combines TRBV7-2 with TRBJ1-4, with D hard to call. Trimming shortened V by 4 bases and J by 10 bases, and 16 bases separated the two germline ends. This CDR3 comprises 14 residues. CDR1 and CDR2 from the germline V gene are SGHTA and FQGNSA. The CDR3 region is CASSSDRPGVKLFF. The CDR3 DNA is TGTGCCAGCAGCTCGGACCGCCCCGGGGTAAAACTGTTTTTT.

The chain joins TRBV7-9 to TRBJ1-2, with 10 bases lining up with TRBD1. CDR1 SEHNR and CDR2 FQNEAQ come from the germline V gene (reference sequence). Trimming took 5 bases from V and 4 from J; bases not matched to a gene: 7. The CDR3 contains 15 residues. CDR3 sequence (DNA): TGTGCCAGCAGCGTCGACAGGGGGCAAGTCTATGGCTACACCTTC. As protein: CASSVDRGQVYGYTF.

CDR3 amino acids: CASSPPARSYNEQFF. The CDR3 DNA is TGTGCCAGCTCACCTCCGGCGCGTTCCTACAATGAGCAGTTCTTC. This sequence joins TRBV18 and TRBJ2-1; D is unresolved. The CDR3 extends over 15 amino acids. Trimming stripped 3 bases from V and 1 base from J, with 10 bases between. Looked up from germline, CDR1 is KGHSH and CDR2 is LQKENI.

The chain links TRBV7-3 to TRBJ2-1; 9 bases are shared with TRBD2. The ends lost 8 bases at V and 0 bases at J; junction bases unmatched: 5. This CDR3 region has 15 residues. Germline CDR1 and CDR2: SGHTA and FQGTGA. The CDR3 here is CASREAGGSYNEQFF. CDR3 coding DNA: TGTGCCAGCCGCGAAGCGGGGGGCTCCTACAATGAGCAGTTCTTC.

The V gene is TRBV9, the J gene TRBJ1-4; D might be TRBD1 (6 bases). The CDR3 runs to 17 residues. The V and J ends lost 2 bases and 0 bases respectively, with 14 bases between them. CDR1 and CDR2 from the germline V gene are SGDLS and YYNGEE. CDR3 region: CASSVNGGPATNEKLFF. The CDR3 DNA follows: TGTGCCAGCAGCGTCAATGGGGGGCCCGCAACTAATGAAAAACTGTTTTTT.

The V and J genes are TRBV7-3 and TRBJ2-3; D not resolved. In germline, CDR1 is SGHTA, CDR2 FQGTGA. This CDR3 spans 14 amino acids. V lost 0 bases, J lost 4 bases, and 8 bases lay in between. CDR3 nucleotide sequence: TGTGCCAGCAGCTTAACCCCGCCCGCAGATACGCAGTATTTT. This sequence encodes CASSLTPPADTQYF.

The V call is TRBV2, the J call TRBJ2-1; D might be TRBD1 (6 bases). Germline CDR1 reads SNHLY; CDR2 reads FYNNEI. The CDR3 consists of 14 residues. Between the trimmed V and J ends, which lost 6 bases and 7 bases, there was a span of 16 bases. CDR3 bases: TGTGCCAGCAGAGTTCGGGACAAAGGAAATGAGCAGTTCTTC. It specifies CASRVRDKGNEQFF.

The chain joins TRBV3-1 (or the pseudogene TRBV3-2) to TRBJ2-7; D gene uncertain. The length of the CDR3 is 12 residues. V lost 4 bases to trimming and J lost 3 bases, with 7 bases between them. The germline V gene encodes CDR1 LGHDT and CDR2 YNNKEL (reference sequence). The DNA of the CDR3 is TGTGCCAGCAGCCCTACCAACTACGAGCAGTACTTC. This translates into CASSPTNYEQYF.

This chain connects TRBV5-1 to TRBJ1-3; D is unresolved. The V gene's germline CDR1 is SGHRS and CDR2 YFSETQ. The length of the CDR3 is 14 residues. Trimming cost V 2 bases and J 2 bases, with 8 bases left between them. The CDR3 DNA is TGCGCCAGCAGCTTCAGTGGGCCTGGAAACACCATATATTTT. Amino acids: CASSFSGPGNTIYF.

The J gene is TRBJ1-5, the V gene TRBV27; D call uncertain. CDR1 is MNHEY and CDR2 is SMNVEV in the germline V gene (reference sequence). The ends were cut back, 8 bases at V and 2 bases at J, with 16 bases in the middle. This CDR3 spans 15 amino acids. CDR3 amino acids: CASSDLPVRNQPQHF. The DNA of the CDR3 is TGTGCCAGCTCGGACCTCCCCGTACGCAATCAGCCCCAGCATTTT.

The V and J genes are TRBV11-1 and TRBJ2-2; D is uncertain. Trimming took off 5 bases at V and 4 bases at J, with 17 bases between the two ends. Germline V gene lookup returns CDR1 SGHAT and CDR2 FQDESV (reference sequence). The CDR3 runs to 16 residues. CDR3 sequence: CASSHFGRLSTGELFF. The CDR3 DNA reads TGTGCCAGCAGCCACTTCGGCAGGCTATCCACCGGGGAGCTGTTTTTT.

The chain uses TRBV27 and TRBJ1-6; D call uncertain. The CDR3 is 16 amino acids. Trimming took 2 bases from V and 8 from J, leaving 16 bases between them. Germline V CDR1 and CDR2: MNHEY, SMNVEV (reference sequence). This CDR3 is CASSLEGDGRYSPLHF. As DNA, the CDR3 is TGTGCCAGCAGTTTAGAGGGCGATGGTCGTTATTCACCCCTCCACTTT.

The chain employs TRBV19 and TRBJ1-1; TRBD1 agrees at 8 bases. Germline V gene sequence: CDR1 LNHDA, CDR2 SQIVND (reference sequence). This CDR3 is 14 amino acids long. The J segment lost 1 base and the V segment lost 6 bases, leaving 4 bases of the junction unmatched. The CDR3: CASRDRGGNTEAFF. The CDR3 DNA sequence: TGTGCCAGTAGAGACAGGGGCGGGAACACTGAAGCTTTCTTT.

The V gene is TRBV7-2, the J gene TRBJ1-2; D remains unclear. The V end was cut by 5 bases, the J end by 0 bases, with 10 bases between. This CDR3 has 14 amino acids. Per the germline V gene, CDR1 is SGHTA and CDR2 is FQGNSA. CDR3 sequence reads: CASSPGPANYGYTF. The CDR3, as DNA: TGTGCCAGCAGCCCTGGGCCAGCTAACTATGGCTACACCTTC.

There are a few counts of this clone. The same CDR3 also results from other DNA sequences found in this sample. The rearrangement uses TRBV5-1 and TRBJ2-2; D gene unclear. The CDR3 has 14 residues. The germline V gene has CDR1 SGHRS and CDR2 YFSETQ. V was trimmed by 0 bases and J by 1 base, leaving 4 bases between them. This chain's CDR3 is CASSLGGNTGELFF. CDR3 bases: TGCGCCAGCAGCTTGGGCGGGAACACCGGGGAGCTGTTTTTT.

V and J are TRBV5-1 and TRBJ2-5; 8 positions agree with TRBD2. The CDR3 has 13 amino acids. CDR1 is SGHRS and CDR2 is YFSETQ in the germline V gene. Trimming removed 7 bases from V and 5 bases from J; junction bases left unmatched: 7. CDR3: CASGGGGGETQYF. The CDR3 coding sequence is TGCGCCAGCGGGGGCGGCGGGGGGGAGACCCAGTACTTC.